The subject of this entry is one T cell receptor (beta chain). The antigen is not known. This entry comes from a study of T cell responses to AZD1222 COVID-19 vaccine. Germline trimming cut 1 base from V and 4 bases from J; bases unmatched to any gene: 12. This CDR3 is 17 amino acids long. In germline, CDR1 is SGHRS, CDR2 YFSETQ. Study-wide results and caveats: Repertoire sampling occurred only after the peak T cell response. White British ancestry dominated among donors, who included more females, and clonal diversity was possibly underestimated. As reported, nearly half of all spike-specific TCRs target variant regions that are unmutated.

The table came from immunoSEQ multiplex PCR; TCRdb's copy has only in-frame clones and leaves some out. The table includes about 92,000 clones, roughly 93% detected once. The input for sequencing was peripheral blood, taken on day 0 of AZD1222 vaccination. The chain couples TRBV5-1 to TRBJ2-5; TRBD2 matches at 8 bases. This clonotype was sampled from an adult in good health. The chain's CDR3 is CASSLPRGGRGLETQYF. The CDR3, as DNA: TGCGCCAGCAGCTTGCCCCGGGGGGGCCGGGGGTTAGAGACCCAGTACTTC.